These 26 T cell receptor beta chains were all obtained from the same sample, sequenced in a study of pediatric ulcerative colitis. The repertoire was sequenced with immunoSEQ multiplex PCR; TCRdb's copy has only in-frame clones and lacks some. There are 50,000 to 65,000 clones in the sample; less than 90% occur only once, and around 3% lies in the top ten. Sequencing was carried out using blood. The origin of the receptors is a boy younger than 18 with severe ulcerative colitis.

V usage is TRBV18 and J usage is TRBJ2-7; tentatively, D is TRBD1 (6 bases). CDR3 size: 13 residues. Trimming took off 6 bases at V and 3 bases at J, with 12 bases between the two ends. Germline CDR1 KGHSH, CDR2 LQKENI. CDR3 protein: CASSEDSSYEQYF. The CDR3 DNA sequence: TGTGCCAGCTCGGAGGACAGCAGCTACGAGCAGTACTTC.

The rearrangement links TRBV5-6 to TRBJ1-1, with 7 bases that match TRBD1. Germline assignment: CDR1 SGHDT and CDR2 YYEEEE. V was pared by 3 bases and J by 5 bases, with 1 base of the junction left unmatched. The CDR3 is made up of 12 amino acids. The CDR3 reads CASSWDSTEAFF. The CDR3 bases are TGTGCCAGCAGCTGGGACAGTACTGAAGCTTTCTTT.

The V call is TRBV6-4, the J call TRBJ1-6; TRBD1 is a possible D gene (6 bases). The length of the CDR3 is 13 residues. Between the trimmed V and J ends, which lost 6 bases and 8 bases, there was a span of 11 bases. The V gene's germline CDR1 is MRHNA and CDR2 SNTAGT. The CDR3 loop reads CASRDSPYSPLHF. The CDR3 nucleotides are TGTGCCAGCAGGGACAGTCCATATTCACCCCTCCACTTT.

The rearrangement uses TRBV12-5 and TRBJ2-1; no clear D gene. CDR1 and CDR2 from the germline V gene are LGHNT and FRNRAP. The CDR3 consists of 11 residues. V gave up 5 bases and J gave up 9 bases, with 8 bases separating them. The CDR3 spells CASGPILEQFF. The CDR3 coding sequence is TGTGCTAGTGGTCCCATTCTTGAGCAGTTCTTC.

The chain combines TRBV29-1 with TRBJ2-7, with 11 bases aligning to TRBD1. Germline values: CDR1 SQVTM, CDR2 ANQGSEA. The length of the CDR3 is 12 residues. The junction had 2 bases not matched to a gene; V was cut back by 7 bases and J by 3 bases. This CDR3 reads CSAGTGGYEQYF. Here the CDR3 DNA reads TGCAGCGCTGGGACAGGGGGCTACGAGCAGTACTTC.

Note on this clone: A read error may produce the germline difference seen at one junction end. V gene TRBV7-2 combines with J gene TRBJ2-2; the D gene is possibly TRBD2 (6 bases). CDR1 and CDR2 from the germline V gene are SGHTA and FQGNSA. The CDR3 is made up of 14 amino acids. CDR3 sequence: CASSFLAPTGELFF. The CDR3 bases are TGTGCCAGCAGCTTTCTAGCGCCCACCGGTGAGCTGTTTTTT.

The genes are TRBV11-2 and TRBJ2-7, with 11 bases matching TRBD2. Germline CDR1 SGHAT, CDR2 FQNNGV. The V gene end was trimmed by 1 base and the J gene end by 2 bases; junction bases not matched to a gene: 1. The CDR3 has 15 residues. The CDR3, as DNA: TGTGCCAGCAGCTTAGGACTAGCGGGGCCCTACGAGCAGTACTTC. Amino acids: CASSLGLAGPYEQYF.

The gene calls are TRBV4-1 and TRBJ2-2, with D tentatively TRBD2 (7 bases). Germline V CDR1 and CDR2: MGHRA, YSYEKL. The V gene lost 3 bases and the J gene lost 6 bases, with 14 bases spanning the gap. The CDR3 has 15 amino acids. The CDR3 DNA sequence: TGCGCCAGCAGCCAGGGGGAGGGGGGAGCCGGGGAGCTGTTTTTT. This translates into CASSQGEGGAGELFF.

This chain links TRBV5-4 with TRBJ2-1; D remains ambiguous. The CDR3 is 14 residues long. Per germline, CDR1 SGHNT and CDR2 YYREEE (reference sequence). The V and J ends lost 6 bases and 0 bases respectively, with 10 bases between them. In nucleotides, the CDR3 is TGTGCCAGCAACCCGCGGAGCTCCTACAATGAGCAGTTCTTC. Protein: CASNPRSSYNEQFF.

The V gene is TRBV18, the J gene TRBJ1-1; perhaps TRBD1 as D (6 bases). The CDR3 covers 15 residues. Germline V gene sequence: CDR1 KGHSH, CDR2 LQKENI. V lost 5 bases, J lost 0 bases, and 13 bases lay in between. The DNA for the CDR3 is TGTGCCAGCTCAATTGAGGGGGGTCTGAACACTGAAGCTTTCTTT. As protein: CASSIEGGLNTEAFF.

The V and J genes are TRBV9 and TRBJ2-7; 9 bases match TRBD1. Looked up from germline, CDR1 is SGDLS and CDR2 is YYNGEE. V shed 3 bases, J shed 5 bases, and the junction held 12 bases outside the gene matches. CDR3 length equals 16 residues. CDR3 residues: CASSGLQGARLDEQYF. CDR3 DNA sequence: TGTGCCAGCAGCGGATTACAGGGGGCGCGGTTAGACGAGCAGTACTTC.

This chain uses TRBV9 with TRBJ2-2; no clear D gene. V dropped 3 bases and J dropped 3 bases, with 9 bases sitting between them. Per the germline V gene, CDR1 is SGDLS and CDR2 is YYNGEE. The CDR3 has 14 residues. The CDR3 DNA reads as TGTGCCAGCAGCGCCGACGTCCACACCGGGGAGCTGTTTTTT. Protein: CASSADVHTGELFF.

The rearrangement uses TRBV28 and TRBJ1-2; perhaps TRBD1 as D (6 bases). The V gene's germline CDR1 is MDHEN and CDR2 SYDVKM. V lost 3 bases and J 5 bases, leaving 10 bases between the germline ends. CDR3 length: 13 residues. The chain's CDR3 is CASSLGGLYGYTF. Here the CDR3 DNA reads TGTGCCAGCAGTTTGGGGGGGCTTTATGGCTACACCTTC.

The chain carries TRBV5-6 and TRBJ2-5, with 8 positions matching TRBD1. Trimming removed 0 bases from V and 0 bases from J; junction bases left unmatched: 1. Germline lookup yields CDR1 SGHDT and CDR2 YYEEEE. The CDR3 is 15 amino acids. CDR3 in amino acids: CASSLGQGYQETQYF. The CDR3, as DNA: TGTGCCAGCAGCTTGGGACAGGGGTACCAAGAGACCCAGTACTTC. Supplemented by reference TRBV5-6 and TRBJ2-5, the full variable domain reads DAGVTQSPTHLIKTRGQQVTLRCSPKSGHDTVSWYQQALGQGPQFIFQYYEEEERQRGNFPDRFSGHQFPNYSSELNVNALLLGDSALYLCASSLGQGYQETQYFGPGTRLLVL.

The chain has TRBV6-5 and TRBJ2-7; maybe TRBD2 (6 bases). With 2 bases removed from V and 0 bases from J, the gap between germline ends came to 8 bases. This CDR3 spans 14 amino acids. Germline loops: CDR1 MNHEY, CDR2 SVGAGI. The CDR3 here is CASSYDGSSYEQYF. Written as DNA, the CDR3 is TGTGCCAGCAGTTACGACGGGAGCTCCTACGAGCAGTACTTC.

The CDR3 region is CAENSAPGNEQFF. CDR3 nucleotide sequence: TGTGCCGAAAACTCAGCTCCCGGCAATGAGCAGTTCTTC. The V and J genes are TRBV5-4 and TRBJ2-1; D is unresolved. This CDR3 is built from 13 residues. The germline V gene encodes CDR1 SGHNT and CDR2 YYREEE (reference sequence). Trimming removed 10 bases from V and 6 bases from J, with 17 bases in between.

This clone came up a few times. The gene calls are TRBV27 and TRBJ1-5; D unresolved. Trimming pared 0 bases from V and 3 bases from J, leaving 3 bases between. Germline V gene data show CDR1 as MNHEY and CDR2 as SMNVEV (reference sequence). CDR3 length equals 13 residues. In DNA form, the CDR3 reads TGTGCCAGCAGTTTATCCAACAATCAGCCCCAGCATTTT. It encodes CASSLSNNQPQHF.

The CDR3 spells CASSTSGRASYEQYF. CDR3 nucleotide sequence: TGTGCCAGCAGCACTAGCGGGCGGGCCTCCTACGAGCAGTACTTC. The chain employs TRBV7-2 and TRBJ2-7, with 9 bases fitting TRBD2. This CDR3 region has 15 residues. The junction had 5 bases not matched to a gene; V was cut back by 5 bases and J by 0 bases. From germline, CDR1 is SGHTA and CDR2 FQGNSA.

This rearrangement joins TRBV6-5 to TRBJ1-1; 9 positions agree with TRBD1. Germline values: CDR1 MNHEY, CDR2 SVGAGI. The CDR3 sequence is 14 residues long. With V trimmed by 0 bases and J by 4 bases, 0 bases remained unmatched. CDR3 sequence: CASSYSTGGTEAFF. As DNA, the CDR3 is TGTGCCAGCAGTTACTCGACAGGGGGCACTGAAGCTTTCTTT.

The chain has TRBV29-1 and TRBJ2-1; D is unclear. The V gene's germline CDR1 is SQVTM and CDR2 ANQGSEA. Deletions cut 0 bases from V and 10 bases from J, with 7 bases between. The CDR3 covers 11 residues. Here the CDR3 reads CSVEDLGEQFF. The CDR3 DNA reads TGCAGCGTTGAAGATCTGGGCGAGCAGTTCTTC.

This clone was counted once. The J gene is TRBJ1-1, the V gene TRBV5-1; D is unclear. V gave up 1 base and J gave up 0 bases, with 10 bases separating them. The CDR3 totals 15 residues. Germline CDR1 SGHRS, CDR2 YFSETQ. This CDR3 is CASSLSAGMNTEAFF. In DNA form, the CDR3 reads TGCGCCAGCAGCTTGTCTGCGGGGATGAACACTGAAGCTTTCTTT.

The rearrangement links TRBV6-1 to TRBJ2-3; D might be TRBD1 or TRBD2, each matching 5 bases. V shed 2 bases and J shed 4 bases, with 10 bases lying between them. The germline CDR1 and CDR2 sequences are MNHNS and SASEGT. This CDR3 is built from 14 residues. The DNA of the CDR3 is TGTGCCAGCAGTGAACGTCTGGGGGCAGATACGCAGTATTTT. Its protein is CASSERLGADTQYF.

The chain employs TRBV4-2 and TRBJ2-3; D is unclear. This CDR3 comprises 16 residues. Germline assignment: CDR1 LGHNA and CDR2 YNFKEQ. V lost 0 bases to trimming and J lost 4 bases, with 14 bases between them. CDR3 sequence (DNA): TGTGCCAGCAGCCAAGATCCAGGATCTGGGGCAGATACGCAGTATTTT. This codes for CASSQDPGSGADTQYF.

The V and J genes are TRBV6-1 and TRBJ2-1, with D possibly matching TRBD1 (6 bases). Trimming removed 7 bases at V and 5 bases at J, with 18 bases between. Germline CDR1 is MNHNS and CDR2 is SASEGT. CDR3 length: 15 amino acids. The CDR3 sequence: CASIRSQGQNNEQFF. The CDR3 DNA reads as TGTGCCAGCATCCGGTCACAGGGCCAAAACAATGAGCAGTTCTTC.

V gene TRBV18 combines with J gene TRBJ1-5; a possible D gene is TRBD1 (6 bases). The V gene's germline CDR1 is KGHSH and CDR2 LQKENI. The V and J ends lost 5 bases and 4 bases respectively, with 12 bases between them. The CDR3 is 14 residues long. Here the CDR3 DNA reads TGTGCCAGCTCATCTATACAGGGAAATCAGCCCCAGCATTTT. It encodes CASSSIQGNQPQHF.

V usage is TRBV6-1 and J usage is TRBJ2-2; 8 nucleotides agree with TRBD1. V dropped 6 bases and J dropped 0; count of bases not matched to a gene: 3. Germline values: CDR1 MNHNS, CDR2 SASEGT. CDR3 length: 15 residues. The CDR3 here is CASRAQGANTGELFF. CDR3 in DNA: TGTGCCAGCAGGGCACAGGGGGCGAACACCGGGGAGCTGTTTTTT.